These 2 T cell receptor beta chains came from one sample sequenced in a study of T cell clonotyping in hematopoietic cell transplantation. Profiled with immunoSEQ multiplex PCR; TCRdb holds only in-frame clones, not every one. The sample lists under 4,500 clones, roughly 94% occurring once. The sequenced sample was peripheral blood mononuclear cells, obtained 30 days after allogeneic stem cell transplant. These receptors were obtained from a male patient aged 70 to 80 who had an allogeneic stem cell transplant from an unrelated donor, so T cells may come from the graft donor. Some clones in this sample may be carry-over from other donors' samples.

The genes are TRBV11-2 and TRBJ1-2; no definite D call. V was pared by 1 base and J by 2 bases, with 11 bases between. The CDR3 has 15 residues. Germline values: CDR1 SGHAT, CDR2 FQNNGV. CDR3 residues: CASSLGVASNYGYTF. The CDR3 DNA follows: TGTGCCAGCAGCTTAGGGGTGGCATCGAACTATGGCTACACCTTC.

This chain uses TRBV4-3 with TRBJ1-6, with 11 bases matching TRBD1. This CDR3 comprises 20 residues. Germline CDR1 reads LGHNA; CDR2 reads YSLEER. After removal of 1 base from V and 0 bases from J, the junction contained 8 bases not matched to a gene. The CDR3 coding sequence is TGCGCCAGCAGCCAAGTCCCCGGGACAGGGGGGAGCTCCTATAATTCACCCCTCCACTTT. This codes for CASSQVPGTGGSSYNSPLHF.